This is a list of T cell receptor beta chains from one sample in a study of blood T cells in healthy people across ages. TCRdb used MiXCR to reprocess the 5' RACE reads, holding one entry per CDR3 protein. The sample comprises about 1.6 million distinct CDR3 sequences, about 31% of which are singletons, and approximately 10% rests with the top ten. The sequenced sample consisted of blood. The receptors derive from a woman aged 25 to 39 in good health. CDR3s include the opening cysteine and the closing phenylalanine or tryptophan. D genes are given only for firm matches. Expanded clones get a size class; other rows say once, few or many, or leave the size out.

V gene	D gene	J gene	clone size	CDR3 protein	CDR3 DNA
TRBV30	.	TRBJ2-7	.	CAWSAPPGSSYEQYF	TGTGCCTGGAGTGCACCTCCGGGGTCTTCCTACGAGCAGTACTTC
TRBV28	.	TRBJ1-6	.	CASSTGREWSNNSPLHF	TGTGCCAGCAGTACTGGGAGGGAATGGAGCAATAATTCACCCCTCCACTTT
TRBV27	.	TRBJ2-3	few	CASSSIRTTRVDTQYF	TGTGCCAGCAGTTCAATACGGACGACCCGCGTAGATACGCAGTATTTT
TRBV7-9	TRBD1	TRBJ2-1	many	CASSATGQGAYNEQFF	TGTGCCAGCAGCGCCACAGGACAGGGCGCGTACAATGAGCAGTTCTTC
TRBV9	.	TRBJ2-1	few	CASSAGTRDFFGQFF	TGTGCCAGCAGCGCCGGAACCCGGGACTTTTTCGGGCAGTTCTTC
TRBV20-1	.	TRBJ2-7	many	CSAAQPLGLYEQYF	TGCAGTGCAGCACAGCCTCTGGGGCTCTACGAGCAGTACTTC
TRBV12-3/TRBV12-4	.	TRBJ2-3	few	CASSTTKGYTQYF	TGTGCCAGCAGTACCACCAAGGGATATACGCAGTATTTT
TRBV6-6	TRBD1	TRBJ2-5	.	CATTDRGHQETQYF	TGTGCCACTACGGACAGGGGACACCAAGAGACCCAGTACTTC
TRBV10-3	.	TRBJ1-1	.	CAISEKRTEAFF	TGTGCCATCAGTGAGAAGAGGACTGAAGCTTTCTTT
TRBV13	TRBD2	TRBJ2-3	.	CASSLAAGVTDTQYF	TGTGCCAGCAGCTTAGCAGCGGGGGTCACAGATACGCAGTATTTT
TRBV25-1	TRBD1	TRBJ2-1	.	CASSDPGGHPEQFF	TGTGCCAGCAGTGACCCAGGGGGCCATCCTGAGCAGTTCTTC
TRBV27	.	TRBJ2-4	.	CASSFSPEAKNIQYF	TGTGCCAGCAGTTTCTCCCCGGAGGCCAAAAACATTCAGTACTTC
TRBV7-2	.	TRBJ2-7	few	CASSLAAGASSYEQYF	TGTGCCAGCAGCTTAGCAGCCGGGGCGAGCTCCTACGAGCAGTACTTC
TRBV20-1	.	TRBJ2-3	.	CSAREPGPTTDTQYF	TGCAGTGCTAGGGAACCCGGGCCAACCACAGATACGCAGTATTTT
TRBV27	.	TRBJ2-7	many	CASSSRQALREQYF	TGTGCCAGCAGTTCCAGACAGGCCCTAAGGGAGCAGTACTTC
TRBV7-9	TRBD1	TRBJ2-1	few	CASSQRTGVHEQFF	TGTGCCAGCAGCCAGAGGACAGGGGTACATGAGCAGTTCTTC
TRBV12-3/TRBV12-4	.	TRBJ2-1	.	CASSLEGKQFEQFF	TGTGCCAGCAGTTTAGAGGGCAAGCAGTTTGAGCAGTTCTTC
TRBV28	.	TRBJ2-4	few	CASSSIRSGAKNIQYF	TGTGCCAGCAGTTCCATACGGTCGGGGGCCAAAAACATTCAGTACTTC
TRBV6-6	.	TRBJ1-4	.	CASRLAGGSEKLFF	TGTGCCAGCAGACTCGCGGGTGGTAGTGAAAAACTGTTTTTT
TRBV12-3/TRBV12-4	TRBD2	TRBJ2-1	few	CASNQAGTSGDNEQFF	TGTGCCAGCAACCAGGCCGGGACTAGCGGAGACAATGAGCAGTTCTTC
TRBV5-4	.	TRBJ2-5	.	CASSFAAQETQYF	TGTGCCAGCAGCTTCGCAGCCCAAGAGACCCAGTACTTC
TRBV29-1	.	TRBJ1-2	many	CSVELGYGYTF	TGCAGCGTTGAGTTGGGCTATGGCTACACCTTC
TRBV20-1	TRBD1	TRBJ2-1	.	CSAAGTGAVNEQFF	TGCAGTGCGGCCGGGACAGGGGCAGTAAATGAGCAGTTCTTC
TRBV6-1	TRBD2	TRBJ2-1	few	CASISTSAYNEQFF	TGTGCCAGCATTTCGACTAGCGCCTACAATGAGCAGTTCTTC
TRBV4-1	.	TRBJ2-3	many	CASSQGEGPIVDTQYF	TGCGCCAGCAGCCAAGGAGAGGGACCGATAGTAGATACGCAGTATTTT
TRBV7-9	TRBD2	TRBJ2-5	.	CASSRSELAGAPRETQYF	TGTGCCAGCAGCCGCTCGGAACTAGCGGGAGCTCCTCGAGAGACCCAGTACTTC
TRBV15	.	TRBJ2-5	.	CATSRDARGLAGETQYF	TGTGCCACCAGCAGAGATGCTAGGGGTCTAGCCGGGGAGACCCAGTACTTC
TRBV2	.	TRBJ1-5	.	CASSESVGQPQHF	TGTGCCAGCAGTGAAAGTGTGGGTCAGCCCCAGCATTTT
TRBV7-9	TRBD2	TRBJ2-7	few	CASRTYGSGAPYEQYF	TGTGCCAGCCGGACCTACGGGAGCGGGGCGCCCTACGAGCAGTACTTC
TRBV11-2	.	TRBJ2-3	few	CASSPRDPMGTDTQYF	TGTGCCAGCAGCCCACGGGACCCTATGGGCACAGATACGCAGTATTTT
TRBV4-2	TRBD1	TRBJ2-3	.	CASSVDRGRSGTQYF	TGTGCCAGCAGCGTCGACAGGGGGCGAAGTGGTACGCAGTATTTT
TRBV6-5	.	TRBJ2-7	many	CASSLSWGYEQYF	TGTGCCAGCAGCCTTTCTTGGGGTTACGAGCAGTACTTC
TRBV2	.	TRBJ1-1	.	CASSARLGNTEAFF	TGTGCCAGCAGTGCTCGTTTGGGAAACACTGAAGCTTTCTTT
TRBV10-2	TRBD2	TRBJ2-1	few	CASSESGSLAVSPYNEQFF	TGCGCCAGCAGTGAGTCGGGGTCACTAGCGGTTTCCCCCTACAATGAGCAGTTCTTC
TRBV27	.	TRBJ1-1	.	CASAPWEGNTEAFF	TGTGCCAGCGCACCTTGGGAGGGGAACACTGAAGCTTTCTTT
TRBV27	TRBD1	TRBJ2-3	.	CTSSPYEGAYTQYF	TGTACCAGCAGCCCCTATGAGGGGGCCTATACGCAGTATTTT
TRBV14	.	TRBJ1-1	few	CASSQELGEAFF	TGTGCCAGCAGCCAAGAACTTGGGGAGGCTTTCTTT
TRBV12-3/TRBV12-4	TRBD1	TRBJ2-1	.	CASSLVRDRDNEQFF	TGTGCCAGCAGTTTAGTCAGGGACAGAGATAATGAGCAGTTCTTC
TRBV29-1	TRBD1	TRBJ1-2	few	CSVGLGQGGYTF	TGCAGCGTTGGTCTGGGACAGGGTGGCTACACCTTC
TRBV9	.	TRBJ2-1	few	CASSVHLFSSYNEQFF	TGTGCCAGCAGCGTCCATCTGTTTAGCTCCTACAATGAGCAGTTCTTC
TRBV27	.	TRBJ2-2	.	CASSPLGGGELFF	TGTGCCAGCAGCCCCCTGGGGGGCGGGGAGCTGTTTTTT
TRBV7-9	.	TRBJ2-5	few	CASSSRDSVGGTQYF	TGTGCCAGCAGCTCCCGGGACTCTGTAGGGGGGACCCAGTACTTC